Listed here are 18 T cell receptor beta chains from one sample, sequenced in a study of T cell repertoires in cytomegalovirus infection. TCRdb reprocessed the reads with MiXCR, giving one entry per CDR3 protein. The sample yields about 500,000 distinct CDR3 sequences, roughly 34% seen once. These receptors have no known antigen. The sequences come from cultured PBMCs, collected from culture after CMV antigen stimulation. Every receptor here comes from a human donor in good health (CMV status not recorded). Some clones in this sample may be carry-over from other donors' samples.

This sequence joins TRBV20-1 and TRBJ1-2; D ambiguous. The germline V and J ends were trimmed by 0 bases and 4 bases, with 12 bases remaining between them. Germline V gene data show CDR1 as DFQATT and CDR2 as SNEGSKA (reference sequence). The CDR3 is made up of 14 amino acids. CDR3 DNA: TGCAGTGCTAGAGATCTGCGGGTAGGCTATGGCTACACCTTC. This codes for CSARDLRVGYGYTF.

This clonotype showed up just once. The chain combines TRBV10-3 with TRBJ2-7; 8 bases align to TRBD2. V gave up 3 bases and J gave up 7 bases; unmatched junction bases: 8. CDR3 length equals 14 residues. The germline V gene has CDR1 ENHRY and CDR2 SYGVKD. The DNA for the CDR3 is TGTGCCATCAGTGAAGCCGGGAGGGCCGTGGAGCAGTACTTC. The encoded protein is CAISEAGRAVEQYF.

This clonotype was observed at least ten times. The chain is built from TRBV7-2 and TRBJ2-7; D gene ambiguous. V gave up 5 bases and J gave up 5 bases, with 16 bases separating them. This CDR3 contains 14 residues. Germline-derived CDR1 and CDR2 are SGHTA and FQGNSA. CDR3 region: CASSVDLGLDEQYF. Here the CDR3 DNA reads TGTGCCAGCAGCGTAGATCTGGGCCTGGACGAGCAGTACTTC.

The CDR3 region has the DNA TGTGCCAGCAGCTCCCTCGGAGGCCCGGGCAATCAGCCCCAGCATTTT. Its translation: CASSSLGGPGNQPQHF. This sequence joins TRBV7-2 and TRBJ1-5; D not resolved. The CDR3 is made up of 16 amino acids. Trimming pared 4 bases from V and 2 bases from J, leaving 15 bases between. Per the germline V gene, CDR1 is SGHTA and CDR2 is FQGNSA.

The sample holds a few counts of this clonotype. The V gene is TRBV7-6, the J gene TRBJ1-5, with 8 bases fitting TRBD1. Germline CDR1 is SGHVS and CDR2 is FNYEAQ. The CDR3 covers 18 residues. Germline trimming cut 0 bases from V and 2 bases from J; bases unmatched to any gene: 9. The DNA of the CDR3 is TGTGCCAGCAGCTTAGCGCCCCCGGACAGGGTGGGCAATCAGCCCCAGCATTTT. Amino acids: CASSLAPPDRVGNQPQHF.

The genes are TRBV20-1 and TRBJ1-2, with 11 bases fitting TRBD1. The CDR3 totals 18 residues. Trimming at V came to 0 bases and at J to 5 bases, leaving 14 bases not matched to a gene. CDR1 DFQATT and CDR2 SNEGSKA come from the germline V gene (reference sequence). CDR3 in DNA: TGCAGTGCTAGAGATTCCCGGGACAGGGGGTCGTACGCTTATGGCTACACCTTC. Protein sequence: CSARDSRDRGSYAYGYTF.

This clonotype was counted between two and nine times. The chain carries TRBV7-9 and TRBJ2-1, with D perhaps matching TRBD2 (5 bases). This CDR3 comprises 12 residues. Trimming left V 8 bases short and J 4 bases short, with 9 bases between. CDR1 is SEHNR, CDR2 FQNEAQ, per germline (reference sequence). As DNA, the CDR3 is TGTGCCAGCTCCTGGGAGTACAATGAGCAGTTCTTC. As protein: CASSWEYNEQFF.

V gene TRBV7-6 combines with J gene TRBJ2-4; no definite D call. This CDR3 is 11 amino acids long. V was trimmed by 5 bases and J by 9 bases, leaving 8 bases between them. Germline lookup yields CDR1 SGHVS and CDR2 FNYEAQ. The CDR3 sequence: CASSTQGIQYF. The CDR3 bases are TGTGCCAGCAGCACCCAAGGCATTCAGTACTTC.

A few counts support this clonotype. This chain joins TRBV6-2 or TRBV6-3 and TRBJ1-5; D unresolved. V gave up 5 bases and J gave up 0 bases, with 8 bases separating them. Germline CDR1 reads MNHEY; CDR2 reads SVGEGT. The CDR3 contains 14 residues. The CDR3 DNA sequence: TGTGCCAGCAGTGACGACTATAGCAATCAGCCCCAGCATTTT. It codes for CASSDDYSNQPQHF.

This clonotype was recorded a few times. V usage is TRBV6-1 and J usage is TRBJ2-7, with D hard to call. This CDR3 is 13 amino acids long. CDR1 is MNHNS, CDR2 SASEGT, per germline. Trimming stripped 2 bases from V and 1 base from J, with 6 bases between. The CDR3 sequence: CASSEIQSYEQYV. DNA of the CDR3: TGTGCCAGCAGTGAAATACAATCCTACGAGCAGTACGTC.

The gene calls are TRBV27 and TRBJ2-7; 9 bases map to TRBD1. The CDR3 has 14 amino acids. After removal of 7 bases from V and 3 bases from J, the junction contained 7 bases not matched to a gene. CDR1 and CDR2 from the germline V gene are MNHEY and SMNVEV (reference sequence). The CDR3 sequence: CASKNGTGYYEQYF. CDR3 in DNA: TGTGCCAGCAAGAACGGGACAGGGTACTACGAGCAGTACTTC.

There are a few counts of this clonotype. This chain uses TRBV6-1 with TRBJ2-2; TRBD2 agrees at 9 bases. The V segment lost 7 bases and the J segment 7 bases; nucleotides outside the gene matches: 7. The CDR3 spans 14 residues. Germline CDR1 is MNHNS and CDR2 is SASEGT. The CDR3 DNA reads TGTGCCAGCAACCCTAGCGGGAAACACGGGGAGCTGTTTTTT. It encodes CASNPSGKHGELFF.

The V gene is TRBV5-1, the J gene TRBJ2-1; 13 nucleotides agree with TRBD2. J gave up 1 base and V 4 bases, and 11 bases lay outside the gene matches. CDR3 length: 19 residues. Germline V CDR1 and CDR2: SGHRS, YFSETQ. The CDR3 DNA is TGCGCCAGCAGCAGTCGGACTAGCGGGAGTTCCGGGTCCTACAATGAGCAGTTCTTC. Amino acid sequence: CASSSRTSGSSGSYNEQFF.

The rearrangement links TRBV14 to TRBJ1-1; D not certain. The CDR3 runs 14 residues. The V gene lost 2 bases and the J gene lost 3 bases, with 10 bases spanning the gap. Per the germline V gene, CDR1 is SGHDN and CDR2 is FVKESK. CDR3 in DNA: TGTGCCAGCAGCCAAAGGGTCGGGTACACTGAAGCTTTCTTT. It specifies CASSQRVGYTEAFF.

The V call is TRBV11-2, the J call TRBJ1-4; D unclear. Germline V gives CDR1 SGHAT, CDR2 FQNNGV. Trimming took off 4 bases at V and 8 bases at J, with 23 bases between the two ends. The CDR3 extends over 17 amino acids. The CDR3 region is CASSSNLAGLGKEKLFF. The CDR3 DNA sequence: TGTGCCAGCAGCTCCAATCTTGCGGGGTTGGGGAAAGAAAAACTGTTTTTT.

The rearrangement uses TRBV4-2 and TRBJ2-7; TRBD1 matches 7 bases. V dropped 3 bases and J dropped 9; count of bases not matched to a gene: 29. Germline V CDR1 and CDR2: LGHNA, YNFKEQ. This CDR3 region has 20 residues. CDR3 loop: CASSHVIRTSGTAIPTGQYF. The CDR3 coding sequence is TGTGCCAGCAGCCATGTAATTCGTACTTCCGGGACAGCAATCCCTACGGGGCAGTACTTC.

This rearrangement joins TRBV5-4 to TRBJ2-7; D possibly corresponds to TRBD2 (6 bases). The germline CDR1 and CDR2 sequences are SGHNT and YYREEE (reference sequence). V lost 0 bases, J lost 6 bases, and 13 bases lay in between. The CDR3 is 14 amino acids. CDR3 sequence: CASSLAGDSVEQYV. The CDR3 DNA is TGTGCCAGCAGCTTGGCCGGGGACTCGGTCGAGCAGTACGTC.

This clonotype was seen a handful of times. The V and J genes are TRBV6-2 or TRBV6-3 and TRBJ2-7, with D perhaps matching TRBD1 or TRBD2 (5 bases each). CDR3 length: 14 amino acids. Germline V gives CDR1 MNHEY, CDR2 SVGEGT. The ends were cut back, 5 bases at V and 4 bases at J, with 15 bases in the middle. The chain's CDR3 is CASSPPGQFYEQYV. The CDR3 coding sequence is TGTGCCAGCAGTCCCCCGGGGCAGTTTTACGAGCAGTACGTC.